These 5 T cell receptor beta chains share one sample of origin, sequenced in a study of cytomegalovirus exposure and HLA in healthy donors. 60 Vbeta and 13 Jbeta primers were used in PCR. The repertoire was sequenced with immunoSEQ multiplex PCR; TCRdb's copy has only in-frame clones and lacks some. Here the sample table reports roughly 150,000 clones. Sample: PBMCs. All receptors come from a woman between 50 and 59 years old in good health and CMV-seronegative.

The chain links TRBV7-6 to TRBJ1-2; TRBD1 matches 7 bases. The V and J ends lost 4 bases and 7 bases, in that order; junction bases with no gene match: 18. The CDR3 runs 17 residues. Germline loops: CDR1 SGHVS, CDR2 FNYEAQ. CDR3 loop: CASSSPSSTGTDGGYTF. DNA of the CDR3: TGTGCCAGCAGCTCTCCATCATCCACCGGGACAGACGGTGGCTACACCTTC.

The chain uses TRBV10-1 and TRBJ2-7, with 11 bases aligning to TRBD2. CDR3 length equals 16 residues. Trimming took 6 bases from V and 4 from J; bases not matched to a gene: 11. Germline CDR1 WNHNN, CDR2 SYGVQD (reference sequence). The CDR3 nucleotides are TGCGCCAGCAGCCCTCCAAGACTAGCGGGACAATACGAGCAGTACTTC. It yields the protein CASSPPRLAGQYEQYF.

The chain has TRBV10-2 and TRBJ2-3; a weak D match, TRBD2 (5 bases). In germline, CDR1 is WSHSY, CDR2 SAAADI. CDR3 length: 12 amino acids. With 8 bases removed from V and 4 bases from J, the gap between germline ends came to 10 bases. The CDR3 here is CASGGRPDTQYF. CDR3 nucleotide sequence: TGCGCCAGCGGAGGCCGACCAGATACGCAGTATTTT.

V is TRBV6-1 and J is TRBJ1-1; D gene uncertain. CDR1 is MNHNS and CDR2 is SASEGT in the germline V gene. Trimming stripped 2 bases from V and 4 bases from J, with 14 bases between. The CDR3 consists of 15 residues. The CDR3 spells CASSENGLRGTEAFF. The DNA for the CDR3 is TGTGCCAGCAGTGAAAATGGGCTCCGGGGCACTGAAGCTTTCTTT.

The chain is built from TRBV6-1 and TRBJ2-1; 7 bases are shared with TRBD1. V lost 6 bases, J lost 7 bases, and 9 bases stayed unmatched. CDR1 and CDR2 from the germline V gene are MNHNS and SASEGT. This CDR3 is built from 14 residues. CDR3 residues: CASSDRNRGNEQFF. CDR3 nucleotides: TGTGCCAGCAGCGACAGGAACAGGGGTAATGAGCAGTTCTTC.